This entry lists 6 T cell receptor beta chains sequenced from one sample in a study of T-cell reconstitution after alpha-beta-depleted transplantation in children. The TCRbeta library incorporated unique molecular identifiers. TCRdb re-called the PCR reads through MiXCR, storing one row per CDR3 protein. The table shows 230,000 or so distinct CDR3 sequences, with 9.7% occurring only once. The specimen was PBMCs from the stem cell graft donor, collected from the stem cell graft. These receptor sequences come from a human donor who donated a stem cell graft to a child with SCID.

This clonotype was counted many times. This may come from a read error, since a much larger clone is one base off. The chain couples TRBV5-1 to TRBJ2-5; D gene uncertain. CDR1 and CDR2 from the germline V gene are SGHRS and YFSETQ. The length of the CDR3 is 11 residues. V lost 2 bases, J lost 3 bases, and 2 bases lay in between. CDR3 nucleotide sequence: TGCGCCAGCAGCTTCAAAGAGACCCAGTACTTC. Protein product: CASSFKETQYF.

This clonotype was seen many times. The chain combines TRBV5-1 with TRBJ2-1, with D possibly being TRBD1 (6 bases). The germline V gene has CDR1 SGHRS and CDR2 YFSETQ. The CDR3 is 15 amino acids. Trimming removed 4 bases at V and 12 bases at J, with 23 bases between. The CDR3 region is CASSLDSSILWAQFF. The CDR3 nucleotides read TGCGCCAGCAGCCTGGACAGTTCCATTTTATGGGCGCAGTTCTTC.

Ten or more counts support this clonotype. J is TRBJ1-2 and V is TRBV6-1; D not certain. The V gene lost 4 bases and the J gene lost 2 bases, with 17 bases spanning the gap. Germline V gene sequence: CDR1 MNHNS, CDR2 SASEGT. The CDR3 length is 16 residues. CDR3 region: CASSATTLGRNYGYTF. CDR3 DNA: TGTGCCAGCAGTGCCACCACTCTAGGCAGAAACTATGGCTACACCTTC.

Only one count was recorded for this clonotype. One base away lies a much larger clone, so this may be a sequencing read error. This sequence joins TRBV9 and TRBJ2-3, with 7 bases matching TRBD1. CDR3 length: 15 residues. The J segment lost 2 bases and the V segment lost 4 bases, leaving 7 bases of the junction unmatched. CDR1 and CDR2 (germline): SGDLS, YYNGEE. CDR3 in DNA: TGTGCCAGCAGCTGTGGACAGGAGTACACAGATACGCAGTATTTT. The encoded protein is CASSCGQEYTDTQYF.

This clonotype was observed many times. The chain is built from TRBV5-1 and TRBJ1-1, with D unclear. This CDR3 is built from 13 residues. Trimming stripped 4 bases from V and 3 bases from J, with 10 bases between. Germline V gives CDR1 SGHRS, CDR2 YFSETQ. Here the CDR3 DNA reads TGCGCCAGCAGCCCGTATGGGGACACTGAAGCTTTCTTT. This sequence encodes CASSPYGDTEAFF.

This clonotype was seen ten or more times. The chain links TRBV5-1 to TRBJ2-7; D unclear. V lost 4 bases and J lost 2, with 13 bases in between. The CDR3 totals 14 residues. Germline assignment: CDR1 SGHRS and CDR2 YFSETQ. The CDR3 region is CASSLGWFAYEQYF. CDR3 bases: TGCGCCAGCAGCCTTGGGTGGTTTGCCTACGAGCAGTACTTC.